This T cell receptor beta chain was retrieved from a study of CD8 T cells in ankylosing spondylitis. The study's findings and limits: Some of the motif variants had earlier been found in reactive arthritis patients' fluid and blood. Ankylosing spondylitis blood appeared to be characterized by a TCR beta motif of 8 or 9 highly homologous variants. In ankylosing spondylitis patients, matched synovial fluid reportedly showed significant enrichment of disease-linked clones.

Library preparation for TCR beta used quantitative 5'-RACE with molecular barcodes. TCRdb recomputed calls from the 5' RACE reads with MiXCR, one row per CDR3 protein. This repertoire shows approximately 300,000 distinct CDR3 sequences, less than 25% found once; its top ten account for about 3.5%. This clonotype was observed a handful of times. Its matching antigen is unknown. V lost 6 bases to trimming and J lost 5 bases; unmatched junction nucleotides: 6. CDR3 length: 14 amino acids. The specimen was blood, either unsorted or a sorted T cell fraction (not recorded which). J is TRBJ1-4 and V is TRBV12-3 or TRBV12-4; 7 nucleotides align to TRBD1. This receptor was identified in a female donor with ankylosing spondylitis or in good health (not recorded which). CDR3 nucleotides: TGTGCCAGCAGCCGACAGGGCGGGAATGAAAAACTGTTTTTT. Its protein product is CASSRQGGNEKLFF.